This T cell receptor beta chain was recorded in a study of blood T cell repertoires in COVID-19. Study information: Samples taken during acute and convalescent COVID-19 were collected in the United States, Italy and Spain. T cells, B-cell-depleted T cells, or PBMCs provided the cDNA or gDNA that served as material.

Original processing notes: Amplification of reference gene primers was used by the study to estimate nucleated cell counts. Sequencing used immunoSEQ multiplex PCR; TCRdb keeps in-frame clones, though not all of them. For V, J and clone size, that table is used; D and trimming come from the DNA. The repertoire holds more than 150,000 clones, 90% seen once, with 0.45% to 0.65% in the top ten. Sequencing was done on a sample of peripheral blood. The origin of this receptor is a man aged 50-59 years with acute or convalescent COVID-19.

The CDR3 region is CASSLGRLRNTEAFF. CDR3 nucleotide sequence: TGTGCCAGCAGCTTAGGCCGCCTCAGGAACACTGAAGCTTTCTTT. The chain has TRBV13 and TRBJ1-1, with unresolved D. Germline V gene data show CDR1 as PRHDT and CDR2 as FYEKMQ (reference sequence). The ends were cut back, 0 bases at V and 1 base at J, with 9 bases in the middle. There are 15 residues in the CDR3.